The 6 T cell receptor beta chains below all came from one sample that was sequenced in a study of T-cell reconstitution after alpha-beta-depleted transplantation in children (dated by TCRdb to 2015 to 2016). Receptor libraries were prepared by PCR. Sequencing instrument: Illumina HiSeq 2500. TCR library preparation used molecular barcoding, with unique molecular identifiers applied to normalize quantification of the TCRbeta repertoire. The public reads were reanalyzed by TCRdb: fastp trimming at Q25, MiXCR alignment, in-frame beta chains only. CDR3 protein sequences are deduplicated, and each keeps its most common genes and DNA. The sample table shows 170,000 or so distinct CDR3 sequences, and around 7% are seen once. The ten largest clones represent 3% of the sample. Here the sequenced sample was PBMCs from the stem cell graft donor, taken from the stem cell graft. The receptors shown here come from a human donor who donated a stem cell graft to a child with Wiskott-Aldrich syndrome.

This clonotype was found a few times. The chain uses TRBV30 and TRBJ1-1; D is uncertain. Trimming stripped 0 bases from V and 6 bases from J, with 8 bases between. In germline, CDR1 is GTSNPN, CDR2 SVGIG (reference sequence). This CDR3 is 12 amino acids long. The CDR3 here is CAWSVEIPEAFF. DNA of the CDR3: TGTGCCTGGAGTGTAGAGATTCCTGAAGCTTTCTTT.

The chain is built from TRBV7-2 and TRBJ2-5; D gene uncertain. Trimming pared 5 bases from V and 4 bases from J, leaving 14 bases between. The CDR3 is 14 amino acids. CDR1 is SGHTA and CDR2 is FQGNSA in the germline V gene. The CDR3 region is CASSADGPSETQYF. The DNA of the CDR3 is TGTGCCAGCAGCGCAGACGGACCTTCAGAGACCCAGTACTTC. Combining the CDR3 with reference TRBV7-2 and TRBJ2-5 gives the whole variable domain GAGVSQSPSNKVTEKGKDVELRCDPISGHTALYWYRQSLGQGLEFLIYFQGNSAPDKSGLPSDRFSAERTGGSVSTLTIQRTQQEDSAVYLCASSADGPSETQYFGPGTRLLVL.

This clonotype has a count of ten or more. CDR3 nucleotides: TGTGCCAGCAGGCCGTTATCGGGCGGTGAGCAGTTCTTC. This gives the protein CASRPLSGGEQFF. The chain has TRBV12-3 or TRBV12-4 and TRBJ2-1; unclear D gene. The CDR3 length is 13 residues. V dropped 6 bases and J dropped 9 bases, with 15 bases sitting between them.

Many counts were recorded for this clonotype. This chain links TRBV6-1 with TRBJ1-5, with a weak D call TRBD1 (5 bases). The CDR3 contains 15 residues. V was pared by 1 base and J by 3 bases, with 10 bases between. CDR1 and CDR2 from the germline V gene are MNHNS and SASEGT. The CDR3, as DNA: TGTGCCAGCAGTGAAGGGTCGACAGTCAATCAGCCCCAGCATTTT. Translating gives CASSEGSTVNQPQHF.

This chain links TRBV3-1 with TRBJ2-3; 11 bases line up with TRBD2. The junction had 6 bases not matched to a gene; V was cut back by 1 base and J by 3 bases. CDR1 is LGHDT and CDR2 is YNNKEL in the germline V gene (reference sequence). The CDR3 is made up of 17 amino acids. The DNA for the CDR3 is TGTGCCAGCAGCCAAGGTACCGGGACTAGCGGAACAGATACGCAGTATTTT. It yields the protein CASSQGTGTSGTDTQYF.

There are many counts of this clonotype. The V and J genes are TRBV24-1 and TRBJ2-1, with D hard to call. Per the germline V gene, CDR1 is KGHDR and CDR2 is SFDVKD. This CDR3 has 13 amino acids. Trimming removed 9 bases at V and 2 bases at J, with 10 bases between. CDR3 sequence reads: CATRARTYNEQFF. In DNA form, the CDR3 reads TGTGCCACCCGCGCGAGGACCTACAATGAGCAGTTCTTC.